Listed below are T cell receptor beta chains from one sample, sequenced in a study of regulatory T cells in long-lasting Graves disease. TCRdb fed the multiplex PCR reads into MiXCR, producing one record per CDR3 protein. The sample carries hundreds of thousands of distinct CDR3 sequences, about 16% recorded once. The same sample was also used in a study of T cells in Graves' hyperthyroidism and ophthalmopathy.

The sequences come from peripheral blood mononuclear cells (PBMCs), collected at new diagnosis, from a patient treated with antithyroid drugs. These receptors originate from a woman in her 30s with Graves disease. CDR3s include the opening cysteine and the closing phenylalanine or tryptophan. The D gene is left open where the match is weak. Where a row states a size, it is once, few, many or the class of an expanded clone; other rows omit it.

abundance | j_gene | d_gene | v_gene | CDR3aa | CDR3nt
many | TRBJ2-1 | - | TRBV2 | CASRAGEQFF | TGTGCCAGCAGGGCGGGAGAGCAGTTCTTC
- | TRBJ1-4 | - | TRBV20-1 | CSASDAEDSREKLFF | TGCAGTGCTAGCGATGCGGAGGACAGCCGAGAAAAACTGTTTTTT
many | TRBJ2-7 | TRBD2 | TRBV20-1 | CSASKASGRAMEQYF | TGCAGTGCTAGTAAGGCTAGCGGGAGGGCCATGGAGCAGTACTTC
few | TRBJ2-3 | - | TRBV19 | CASSGDGRKTDTQYF | TGTGCCAGTAGTGGAGACGGGAGAAAGACAGATACGCAGTATTTT
- | TRBJ1-6 | - | TRBV6-2/TRBV6-3 | CASSSSRASNSPLHF | TGTGCCAGCAGTTCCTCGAGGGCCTCCAATTCACCCCTCCACTTT
few | TRBJ2-5 | TRBD2 | TRBV29-1 | CSVVAGGETQYF | TGCAGCGTTGTAGCGGGAGGAGAGACCCAGTACTTC
many | TRBJ1-4 | - | TRBV13 | CASSDTGHVNEKLFF | TGTGCCAGCAGCGATACGGGTCACGTAAATGAAAAACTGTTTTTT
- | TRBJ2-7 | - | TRBV7-2 | CASSFRQLYEQYF | TGTGCCAGCAGCTTTCGACAGCTATACGAGCAGTACTTC
many | TRBJ2-3 | - | TRBV2 | CASVPKNTDTQYF | TGTGCCAGCGTGCCCAAAAACACAGATACGCAGTATTTT
few | TRBJ2-3 | TRBD2 | TRBV5-1 | CASRQRLAGTDTQYF | TGCGCCAGCAGACAACGACTAGCGGGCACAGATACGCAGTATTTT
few | TRBJ1-2 | - | TRBV12-3/TRBV12-4 | CAGSSYYGYTF | TGTGCCGGCAGTTCCTACTATGGCTACACCTTC
- | TRBJ2-1 | TRBD2 | TRBV5-4 | CASRLTSGRANEQFF | TGTGCCAGCAGACTCACTAGCGGGAGGGCCAATGAGCAGTTCTTC
many | TRBJ1-2 | - | TRBV28 | CASSFVQGDYGYTF | TGTGCCAGCAGTTTTGTTCAGGGAGACTATGGCTACACCTTC
few | TRBJ2-1 | - | TRBV18 | CASSPLPAVEHEQFF | TGTGCCAGCTCACCACTGCCAGCAGTTGAGCATGAGCAGTTCTTC
- | TRBJ2-1 | - | TRBV9 | CASSVGLSHNNEQFF | TGTGCCAGCAGCGTAGGACTAAGCCACAACAATGAGCAGTTCTTC
many | TRBJ2-7 | TRBD2 | TRBV2 | CASSVSLAGGSSYEQYF | TGTGCCAGCAGTGTTTCCTTAGCGGGAGGAAGCTCCTACGAGCAGTACTTC
few | TRBJ2-7 | - | TRBV10-3 | CAISERGANEQYF | TGTGCCATCAGTGAGCGTGGGGCAAACGAGCAGTACTTC
many | TRBJ1-2 | - | TRBV6-1 | CASSEGGVGGNYGYTF | TGTGCCAGCAGTGAAGGTGGTGTTGGGGGAAACTATGGCTACACCTTC
many | TRBJ2-3 | - | TRBV5-1 | CASSEPRVRQDTQYF | TGCGCCAGCAGCGAGCCCAGGGTGCGGCAGGATACGCAGTATTTT
- | TRBJ2-2 | TRBD2 | TRBV24-1 | CATNPGGSTGELFF | TGTGCCACCAACCCGGGGGGGAGCACCGGGGAGCTGTTTTTT
many | TRBJ1-4 | - | TRBV11-2 | CASSLGTQGPFATNEKLFF | TGTGCCAGCAGCTTAGGCACGCAGGGGCCCTTTGCAACTAATGAAAAACTGTTTTTT
many | TRBJ2-1 | - | TRBV10-3 | CAISLDSQQFF | TGTGCCATCAGTCTTGACAGCCAGCAGTTCTTC
- | TRBJ2-2 | - | TRBV4-1 | CASSQQGPVTGELFF | TGCGCCAGCAGCCAACAAGGACCAGTCACCGGGGAGCTGTTTTTT
- | TRBJ2-7 | - | TRBV6-1 | CASTDGSLTYEQYF | TGTGCCAGCACAGACGGGTCACTTACCTACGAGCAGTACTTC
- | TRBJ1-1 | - | TRBV14 | CASSQHRGIRQPEAFF | TGTGCCAGCAGCCAACATCGCGGAATAAGACAGCCAGAAGCTTTCTTT
- | TRBJ2-3 | - | TRBV19 | CASSIGGLRTDTQYF | TGTGCCAGTAGTATAGGCGGTCTTCGCACAGATACGCAGTATTTT
many | TRBJ2-5 | - | TRBV2 | CASSKAQETQYF | TGTGCCAGCAGTAAGGCCCAAGAGACCCAGTACTTC
few | TRBJ2-1 | - | TRBV3-1 | CASRSGGKEQFF | TGTGCCAGCAGATCCGGCGGGAAAGAGCAGTTCTTC